Listed below are T cell receptor beta chains from one sample, sequenced in a study of lymphopenia after photon versus proton radiotherapy. Data came from immunoSEQ multiplex PCR; TCRdb stores just in-frame clones and leaves some out. The table records tens of thousands of clones, 70% to 85% of them present only once. The source was peripheral blood, collected from a patient treated with proton-based radiotherapy. Receptors originate from a man between 60 and 75 years old with pancreatic cancer. Each CDR3 is given with its conserved first and last residue. The D gene is left open where the match is weak.

d_call | v_call | cdr3_aa
- | TRBV2 | CASMGGGSSYEQYF
- | TRBV19 | CASSTGVRNQPQHF
TRBD1 | TRBV7-3 | CASSPGTGVLNEQFF
- | TRBV21-1 | CASSKGGDRWGYGYTF
- | TRBV7-2 | CASSLDRVAEQYF
- | TRBV7-2 | CASSPRPSEPYEQYF
- | TRBV19 | CATKHPFGNQPQHF
TRBD1 | TRBV7-7 | CASSYWDRAETQYF
TRBD1 | TRBV25-1 | CASSDYTPGQAYGYTF
- | TRBV6-6 | CASKLNTEAFF
- | TRBV30 | CACPTGRTFYGYTF
- | TRBV28 | CASRGLRTEAFF
- | TRBV5-1 | CASSLRGREETQYF
TRBD2 | TRBV2 | CASVRFGLAGDTQYF
TRBD2 | TRBV5-5 | CASSVGLDYEQYF
TRBD1 | TRBV13 | CASSLPGTGFNTQYF
- | TRBV11-2 | CASSLRLNTEAFF
- | TRBV14 | CASSLGSGGYTF
- | TRBV4-2 | CASTTRGGDTEAFF
TRBD1 | TRBV5-1 | CASSGGTGGYQETQYF
- | TRBV5-4 | CASSLVGRGTDTQYF
TRBD1 | TRBV7-9 | CASSLGYRGRYEQFF
- | TRBV2 | CASSRGLFKENYGYTF
- | TRBV28 | CASSPPRGTGHEQYF
- | TRBV7-9 | CASSLGGGSFSSYNEQFF
- | TRBV6-5 | CASSSRANTEAFF
TRBD1 | TRBV7-3 | CASRDRVTEAFF
TRBD1 | TRBV19 | CASRAGQLNTEAFF
- | TRBV2 | CASRNGARSYNEQFF
- | TRBV28 | CASSLQGGRTEAFF
TRBD1 | TRBV30 | CAWSSGGNQPQHF
- | TRBV7-3 | CASSLQGRDYEQYF
TRBD1 | TRBV2 | CASPTGAQGTDTQYF
- | TRBV27 | CASSARTMNNEQFF
TRBD2 | TRBV5-6 | CASSVLTSFSLDTQYF
- | TRBV7-7 | CASSPSAADYEQYF
- | TRBV19 | CAASSKIGNQPQHF
- | TRBV21-1 | CASSKKKAGYWVGTQYF
- | TRBV19 | CASSKGGNGYTF
- | TRBV9 | CASSVGVSANTGELFF
- | TRBV5-6 | CASSLGGISNEKLFF
- | TRBV7-9 | CASSLPVPNTGELFF
- | TRBV6-5 | CASASGRLYGYTF
- | TRBV19 | CASSIDDSRLYGYTF
- | TRBV6-1 | CASSVSTGMNTEAFF
- | TRBV27 | CASSFGVGNTIYF
TRBD1 | TRBV7-3 | CASSKDRTGELFF
- | TRBV11-2 | CASSSSNRDTNTDTQYF
TRBD1 | TRBV28 | CASSPSGGAGQPQHF
- | TRBV5-5 | CASSLEPPGPTREQYF
TRBD1 | TRBV27 | CASRFPDGTRAGGQGETQYF
- | TRBV5-5 | CASSLAGVRTTNEKLFF
- | TRBV7-6 | CASSFWSAGYIDEQFF
- | TRBV7-9 | CASSLGQVSSGNTIYF
TRBD2 | TRBV2 | CASRPGLAGSNYEQYF
TRBD2 | TRBV6-6 | CASSLLAVYTGELFF
TRBD2 | TRBV7-8 | CASSLNQGGRGEQYF
TRBD1 | TRBV28 | CASSATGGNYGYTF
TRBD2 | TRBV5-1 | CASSKAGPQETQYF
- | TRBV7-2 | CASSLSASGAGEAFF